This T cell receptor beta chain comes out of a study of T-cell reconstitution after alpha-beta-depleted transplantation in children (TCRdb year 2016). Turning to the overall study: T-cell immune reconstitution after TCRalphabeta/CD19-depleted allogeneic hematopoietic cell transplantation in children was quantitatively tracked in the study by means of TCR repertoire profiling.

Turning to this clonotype: What this receptor recognizes is not known. No base-level quality is on record; no much larger clone is a single base apart.

Library creation used PCR. The instrument given in TCRdb is Illumina HiSeq 2500. TCR library preparation used molecular barcoding, with unique molecular identifiers applied to normalize quantification of the TCRbeta repertoire. TCRdb reworked the public reads: Q25 trimming with fastp, MiXCR clone assembly, productive beta chains retained. When rows share a CDR3 protein, they turn into one entry using the most common DNA and genes. In this sample the table shows about 400,000 distinct CDR3 sequences, roughly 15% of which occur a single time. The top ten clones comprise around 4.1% of the sample. This sample comprised PBMCs, obtained from the stem cell graft. This clonotype originated in a human donor who donated a stem cell graft to a child with Fanconi anemia.

The encoded CDR3 is CAWISRPGRAEAFF. Here is the DNA: TGTGCCTGGATCTCAAGACCGGGTAGGGCTGAAGCTTTCTTT. The rearranged chain carries TRBV30 and TRBJ1-1; the D gene is unclear. The CDR3 sequence holds 14 residues, the cysteine and phenylalanine included. The CDR3 DNA has 42 bases and is translated from base 1. Between the V and J ends, shortened by 4 bases and 6 bases respectively, the junction contains 18 bases. CDR1 and CDR2 are read off the germline V gene (reference sequence) as GTSNPN and SVGIG.